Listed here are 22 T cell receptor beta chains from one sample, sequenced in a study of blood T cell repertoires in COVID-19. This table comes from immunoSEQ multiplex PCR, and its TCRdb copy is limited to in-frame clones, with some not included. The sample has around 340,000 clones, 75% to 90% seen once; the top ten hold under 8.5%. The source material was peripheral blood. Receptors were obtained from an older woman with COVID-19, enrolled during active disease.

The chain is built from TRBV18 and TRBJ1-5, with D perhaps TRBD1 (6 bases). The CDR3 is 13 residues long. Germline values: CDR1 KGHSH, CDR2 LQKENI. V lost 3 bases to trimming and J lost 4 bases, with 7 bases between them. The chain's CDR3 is CASSPDRNQPQHF. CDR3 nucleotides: TGTGCCAGCTCACCGGACAGAAATCAGCCCCAGCATTTT.

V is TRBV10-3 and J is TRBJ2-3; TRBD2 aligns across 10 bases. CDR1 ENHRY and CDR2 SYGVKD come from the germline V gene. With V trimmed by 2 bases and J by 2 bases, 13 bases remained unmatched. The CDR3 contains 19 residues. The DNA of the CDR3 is TGTGCCATCAGTGAGGCCCCCCCCGGTAGCGGGGGGCCCACAGATACGCAGTATTTT. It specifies CAISEAPPGSGGPTDTQYF.

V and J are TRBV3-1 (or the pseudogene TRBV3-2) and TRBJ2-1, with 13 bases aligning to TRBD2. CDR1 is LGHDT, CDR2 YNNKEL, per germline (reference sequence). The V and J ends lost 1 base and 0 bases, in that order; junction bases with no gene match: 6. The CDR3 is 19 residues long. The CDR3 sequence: CASSQGTSGGLSSYNEQFF. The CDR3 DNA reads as TGTGCCAGCAGCCAAGGGACTAGCGGGGGTTTGAGCTCCTACAATGAGCAGTTCTTC.

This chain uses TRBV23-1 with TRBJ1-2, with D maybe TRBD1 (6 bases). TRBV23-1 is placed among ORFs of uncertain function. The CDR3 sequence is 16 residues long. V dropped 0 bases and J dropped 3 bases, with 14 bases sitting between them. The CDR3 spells CASSQSGQGLHYGYTF. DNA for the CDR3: TGCGCCAGCAGTCAATCAGGGCAGGGGTTACACTATGGCTACACCTTC.

CDR3 coding DNA: TGTGCCAGCAGCTTAGCGCGACAGGGCCAAACCTCCTACGAGCAGTACTTC. The encoded protein is CASSLARQGQTSYEQYF. V and J are TRBV7-6 and TRBJ2-7; TRBD1 matches at 7 bases. Germline loops: CDR1 SGHVS, CDR2 FNYEAQ. The ends lost 0 bases at V and 0 bases at J; junction bases unmatched: 8. The CDR3 totals 17 residues.

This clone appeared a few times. Here the CDR3 DNA reads TGTGCCAGCAGTGAATCGAGCGGGGGTGGAGACATTCAGTACTTC. It is translated as CASSESSGGGDIQYF. The chain combines TRBV6-1 with TRBJ2-4; 8 bases agree with TRBD2. There are 15 residues in the CDR3. Germline V CDR1 and CDR2: MNHNS, SASEGT. V gave up 2 bases and J gave up 8 bases; unmatched junction bases: 8.

The CDR3 DNA reads TGTGCCAGTAACAAGCGGGGGGCGGAGGCAGATACGCAGTATTTT. Amino acids: CASNKRGAEADTQYF. The rearrangement links TRBV2 to TRBJ2-3; 9 positions match TRBD2. The CDR3 length is 15 residues. Germline-derived CDR1 and CDR2 are SNHLY and FYNNEI. J lost 4 bases, V lost 9 bases, and 11 bases had no gene match.

The CDR3 region has the DNA TGTGCCTGGAGGGCCGGGTTTTTAGCCCCGATGGGGGCCAACGTCCTGACTTTC. It yields the protein CAWRAGFLAPMGANVLTF. This chain links TRBV30 with TRBJ2-6; D is unresolved. CDR1 and CDR2 from the germline V gene are GTSNPN and SVGIG (reference sequence). The V end was cut by 3 bases, the J end by 4 bases, with 22 bases between. The CDR3 covers 18 residues.

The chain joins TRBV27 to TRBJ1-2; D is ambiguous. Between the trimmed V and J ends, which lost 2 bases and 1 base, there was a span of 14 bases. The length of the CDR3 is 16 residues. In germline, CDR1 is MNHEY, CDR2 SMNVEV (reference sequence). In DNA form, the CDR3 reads TGTGCCAGCAGTTTAAAACCAGGATCACTTAACTATGGCTACACCTTC. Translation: CASSLKPGSLNYGYTF.

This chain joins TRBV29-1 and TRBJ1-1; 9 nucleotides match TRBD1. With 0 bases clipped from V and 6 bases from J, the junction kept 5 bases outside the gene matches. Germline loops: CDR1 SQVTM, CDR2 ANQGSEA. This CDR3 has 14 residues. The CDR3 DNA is TGCAGCGTTGAAGATCGGAGACAGGGGGCTGAAGCTTTCTTT. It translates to CSVEDRRQGAEAFF.

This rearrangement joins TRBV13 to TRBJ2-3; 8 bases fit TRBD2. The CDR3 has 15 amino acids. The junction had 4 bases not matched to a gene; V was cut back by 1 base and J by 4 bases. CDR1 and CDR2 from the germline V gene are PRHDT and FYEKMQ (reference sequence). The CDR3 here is CASSLVHSGADTQYF. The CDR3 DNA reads TGTGCCAGCAGCTTAGTTCATAGCGGGGCAGATACGCAGTATTTT.

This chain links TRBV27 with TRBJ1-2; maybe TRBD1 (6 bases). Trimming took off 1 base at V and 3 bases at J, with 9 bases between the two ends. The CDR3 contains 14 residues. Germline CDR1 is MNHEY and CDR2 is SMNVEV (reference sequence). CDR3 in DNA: TGTGCCAGCAGTTTATGGTCAGGGGACTATGGCTACACCTTC. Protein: CASSLWSGDYGYTF.

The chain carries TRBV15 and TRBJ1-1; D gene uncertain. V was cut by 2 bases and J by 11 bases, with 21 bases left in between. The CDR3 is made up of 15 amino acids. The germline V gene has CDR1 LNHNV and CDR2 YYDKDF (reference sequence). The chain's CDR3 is CATSRSPGFAHSAFF. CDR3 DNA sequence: TGTGCCACCAGCAGATCCCCGGGATTCGCCCACAGCGCTTTCTTT.

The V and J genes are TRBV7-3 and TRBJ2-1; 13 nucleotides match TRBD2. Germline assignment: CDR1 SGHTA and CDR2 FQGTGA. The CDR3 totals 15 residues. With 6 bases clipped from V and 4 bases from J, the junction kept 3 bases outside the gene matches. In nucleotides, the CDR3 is TGTGCCAGCAGGCGGACTAGCGGGGGTTACAATGAGCAGTTCTTC. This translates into CASRRTSGGYNEQFF.

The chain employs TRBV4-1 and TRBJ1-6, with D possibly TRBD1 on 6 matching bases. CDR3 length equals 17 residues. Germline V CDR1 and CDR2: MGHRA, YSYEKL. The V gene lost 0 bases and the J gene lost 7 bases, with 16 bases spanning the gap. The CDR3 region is CASSQDHGGAWNSPLHF. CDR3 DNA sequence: TGCGCCAGCAGCCAAGATCATGGGGGCGCTTGGAATTCACCCCTCCACTTT.

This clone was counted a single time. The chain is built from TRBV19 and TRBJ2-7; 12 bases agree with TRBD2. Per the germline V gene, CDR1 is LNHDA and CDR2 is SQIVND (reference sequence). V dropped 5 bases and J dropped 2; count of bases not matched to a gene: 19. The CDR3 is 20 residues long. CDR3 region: CASSSDTSYQTSGGTYEQYF. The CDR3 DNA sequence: TGTGCCAGTAGTTCCGACACCAGCTACCAGACTAGCGGGGGAACCTACGAGCAGTACTTC.

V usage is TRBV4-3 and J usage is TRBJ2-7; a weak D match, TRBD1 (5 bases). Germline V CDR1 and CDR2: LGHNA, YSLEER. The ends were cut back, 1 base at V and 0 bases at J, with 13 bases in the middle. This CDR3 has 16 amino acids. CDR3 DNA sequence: TGCGCCAGCAGCCAAGGTTTCTCCCAGGGCTCCTACGAGCAGTACTTC. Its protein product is CASSQGFSQGSYEQYF.

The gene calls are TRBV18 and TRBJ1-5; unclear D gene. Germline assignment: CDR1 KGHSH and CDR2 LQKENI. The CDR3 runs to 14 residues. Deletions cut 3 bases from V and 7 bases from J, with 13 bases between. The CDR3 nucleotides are TGTGCCAGCTCACCTTCGGGTACTAACCAGCCCCAGCATTTT. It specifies CASSPSGTNQPQHF.

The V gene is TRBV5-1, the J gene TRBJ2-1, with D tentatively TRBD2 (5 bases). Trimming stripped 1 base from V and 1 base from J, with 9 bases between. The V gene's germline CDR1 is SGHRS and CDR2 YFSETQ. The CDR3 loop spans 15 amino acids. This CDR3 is CASSLIGESYNEQFF. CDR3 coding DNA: TGCGCCAGCAGCTTGATCGGGGAATCCTACAATGAGCAGTTCTTC.

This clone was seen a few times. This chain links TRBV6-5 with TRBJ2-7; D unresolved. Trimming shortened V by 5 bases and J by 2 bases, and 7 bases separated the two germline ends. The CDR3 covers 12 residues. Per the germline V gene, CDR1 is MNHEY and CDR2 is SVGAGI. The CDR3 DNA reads TGTGCCAGCAGTACCAGGCCCTACGAGCAGTACTTC. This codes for CASSTRPYEQYF.

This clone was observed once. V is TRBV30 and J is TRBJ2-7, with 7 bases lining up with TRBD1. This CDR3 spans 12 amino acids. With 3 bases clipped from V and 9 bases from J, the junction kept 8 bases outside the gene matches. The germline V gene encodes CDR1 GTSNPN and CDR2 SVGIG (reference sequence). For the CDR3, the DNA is TGTGCCTGGAGCGTTATACAGGGGTTGCAGTACTTC. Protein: CAWSVIQGLQYF.

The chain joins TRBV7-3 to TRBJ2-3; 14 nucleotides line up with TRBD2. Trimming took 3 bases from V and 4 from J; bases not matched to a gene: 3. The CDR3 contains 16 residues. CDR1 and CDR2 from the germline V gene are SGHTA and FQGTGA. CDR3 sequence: CASSFGLAGGADTQYF. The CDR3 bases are TGTGCCAGCAGCTTTGGACTAGCGGGGGGCGCAGATACGCAGTATTTT. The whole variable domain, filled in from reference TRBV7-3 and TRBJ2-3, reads GAGVSQTPSNKVTEKGKYVELRCDPISGHTALYWYRQSLGQGPEFLIYFQGTGAADDSGLPNDRFFAVRPEGSVSTLKIQRTERGDSAVYLCASSFGLAGGADTQYFGPGTRLTVL.